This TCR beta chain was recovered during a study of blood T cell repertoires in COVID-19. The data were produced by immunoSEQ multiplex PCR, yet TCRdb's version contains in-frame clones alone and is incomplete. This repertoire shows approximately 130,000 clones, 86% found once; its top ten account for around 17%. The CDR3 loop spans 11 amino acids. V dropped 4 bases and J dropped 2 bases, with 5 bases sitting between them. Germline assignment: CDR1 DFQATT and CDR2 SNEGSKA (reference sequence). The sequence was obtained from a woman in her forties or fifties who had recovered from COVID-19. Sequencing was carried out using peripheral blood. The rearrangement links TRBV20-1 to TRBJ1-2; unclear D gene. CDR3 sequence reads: CSATQNYGYTF. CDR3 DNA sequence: TGCAGTGCTACCCAGAACTATGGCTACACCTTC.